These 21 T cell receptor beta chains share one sample of origin, sequenced in a study of T cells in Graves' hyperthyroidism and ophthalmopathy. Using RNA transcripts as the source, TCR beta CDR3 regions were amplified. The HTBI primer set served for first-round RT-PCR of the TCR CDR3. MiXCR was run by TCRdb on the multiplex PCR reads, yielding one entry per CDR3 protein. The table includes a few hundred thousand distinct CDR3 sequences, around 14% detected once. The sample comprised blood. These receptors all come from a woman aged 18 to 35 with Graves' hyperthyroidism.

There are many counts of this clonotype. The chain has TRBV11-1 and TRBJ2-1; D is perhaps TRBD2 (5 bases). Germline V gives CDR1 SGHAT, CDR2 FQDESV (reference sequence). The CDR3 spans 13 residues. The V and J ends lost 5 bases and 9 bases respectively, with 14 bases between them. The CDR3 reads CASSRTSYGEQFF. CDR3 in DNA: TGTGCCAGCAGCCGTACTAGTTACGGTGAGCAGTTCTTC.

The table lists this clonotype with a few counts. V is TRBV5-1 and J is TRBJ1-2; TRBD1 might be the D (6 bases). Germline V gives CDR1 SGHRS, CDR2 YFSETQ. Trimming cost V 0 bases and J 6 bases, with 18 bases left between them. This CDR3 has 16 residues. The CDR3 sequence is CASSLAGTPISDGYTF. The CDR3, as DNA: TGCGCCAGCAGCTTGGCTGGGACACCGATAAGCGATGGCTACACCTTC.

Many counts were recorded for this clonotype. V and J are TRBV18 and TRBJ1-5, with D hard to call. The CDR3 sequence is 13 residues long. Trimming pared 3 bases from V and 5 bases from J, leaving 8 bases between. Germline lookup yields CDR1 KGHSH and CDR2 LQKENI. CDR3: CASSPREDQPQHF. For the CDR3, the DNA is TGTGCCAGCTCACCGCGGGAGGATCAGCCCCAGCATTTT.

A few counts support this clonotype. This sequence joins TRBV4-1 and TRBJ1-4, with 7 positions matching TRBD1. V shed 4 bases, J shed 3 bases, and the junction held 2 bases outside the gene matches. The length of the CDR3 is 14 residues. The germline gives CDR1 MGHRA, CDR2 YSYEKL. CDR3 in amino acids: CASSLGQSNEKLFF. The CDR3, as DNA: TGCGCCAGCAGCCTGGGACAGTCTAATGAAAAACTGTTTTTT.

There are many counts of this clonotype. This rearrangement joins TRBV11-2 to TRBJ2-2; 8 bases are a match to TRBD2. The CDR3 has 13 residues. The V segment lost 3 bases and the J segment 7 bases; nucleotides outside the gene matches: 1. The germline gives CDR1 SGHAT, CDR2 FQNNGV. Here the CDR3 DNA reads TGTGCCAGCAGCTTGAGCGGGAGCGGGGAGCTGTTTTTT. Translation: CASSLSGSGELFF.

The table lists this clonotype with many counts. This rearrangement joins TRBV6-6 to TRBJ1-6; no definite D call. Germline CDR1 reads MNHNY; CDR2 reads SVGAGI (reference sequence). V was cut by 0 bases and J by 10 bases, with 7 bases left in between. CDR3 size: 13 residues. CDR3 bases: TGTGCCAGCAGTTACTCGATAGGGTCACCCCTCCACTTT. Its protein is CASSYSIGSPLHF.

The sample holds many counts of this clonotype. The CDR3 DNA reads TGTGCCAGCAGTTACATCCGGGGCCAGGGTGATACGCAGTATTTT. This gives the protein CASSYIRGQGDTQYF. The chain uses TRBV6-2 or TRBV6-3 and TRBJ2-3; D assignment may be TRBD1 or TRBD2 (5 bases each). V gave up 2 bases and J gave up 6 bases, with 15 bases separating them. This CDR3 contains 15 residues. Germline CDR1 is MNHEY and CDR2 is SVGEGT.

This clonotype has a count of ten or more. This chain joins TRBV10-3 and TRBJ1-1, with D unresolved. Deletions cut 6 bases from V and 1 base from J, with 9 bases between. The CDR3 has 13 residues. The V gene's germline CDR1 is ENHRY and CDR2 SYGVKD. Written as DNA, the CDR3 is TGTGCCATCAGCACCGGGGAGAACACTGAAGCTTTCTTT. Its translation is CAISTGENTEAFF.

The gene calls are TRBV3-2 and TRBJ1-2; TRBD1 is taken as the D call from the table, unchecked against the DNA. TRBV3-2 is assigned pseudogene status. This CDR3 is 14 amino acids long. The CDR3 DNA is TGTGCCAGCAGCCAAGACTGGCCACACCGGGATGGGACCTTC. Translated: CASSQDWPHRDGTF.

This clonotype was found many times. This sequence joins TRBV3-1 and TRBJ1-6; 8 positions agree with TRBD1. CDR1 is LGHDT, CDR2 YNNKEL, per germline (reference sequence). The ends lost 1 base at V and 9 bases at J; junction bases unmatched: 2. The CDR3 is 14 amino acids. CDR3 DNA: TGTGCCAGCAGCCAAGGCAGGGGGCTTTCACCCCTCCACTTT. This sequence encodes CASSQGRGLSPLHF.

This clonotype was recorded many times. The V and J genes are TRBV11-3 and TRBJ2-2; 11 bases fit TRBD2. V was pared by 6 bases and J by 2 bases, with 17 bases of the junction left unmatched. The CDR3 covers 20 residues. Germline V CDR1 and CDR2: SGHNT, YENEEA. The CDR3 is CASREGHLAGGVANTGELFF. The CDR3 DNA sequence: TGTGCCAGCAGGGAGGGCCATCTAGCGGGAGGAGTAGCAAACACCGGGGAGCTGTTTTTT.

This clonotype was seen at least ten times. The genes are TRBV30 and TRBJ1-2; 12 bases map to TRBD1. Losses at the gene ends were 7 bases for V and 7 bases for J; bases not matched to a gene: 7. In germline, CDR1 is GTSNPN, CDR2 SVGIG (reference sequence). This CDR3 region has 13 residues. DNA of the CDR3: TGTGCCTTGGGACAGGGGGCGCTTGGTGGCTACACCTTC. Translated, it gives CALGQGALGGYTF.

This clonotype was counted many times. This rearrangement joins TRBV20-1 to TRBJ2-1; no firm D call. Germline loops: CDR1 DFQATT, CDR2 SNEGSKA (reference sequence). V dropped 3 bases and J dropped 9 bases, with 9 bases sitting between them. The CDR3 extends over 11 amino acids. CDR3 region: CSARVAVEQFF. The CDR3 DNA reads as TGCAGTGCTAGGGTGGCCGTTGAGCAGTTCTTC.

This clonotype was picked up a small number of times. A much larger clone lies a single base off, so this may be a read error. V gene TRBV6-5 combines with J gene TRBJ1-1; tentatively, D is TRBD1 (5 bases). The CDR3 covers 11 residues. Germline V CDR1 and CDR2: MNHEY, SVGAGI. V was clipped by 4 bases and J by 10 bases, with 10 bases between them. The CDR3 sequence is CASSWTQVAFF. DNA of the CDR3: TGTGCCAGCAGTTGGACACAAGTAGCTTTCTTT.

The rearrangement joins TRBV11-2 to TRBJ2-1, with 7 bases that match TRBD2. The V gene end was trimmed by 4 bases and the J gene end by 2 bases; junction bases not matched to a gene: 8. Germline V gives CDR1 SGHAT, CDR2 FQNNGV. The CDR3 is made up of 16 amino acids. The CDR3 nucleotides read TGTGCCAGCAGCTCCCACTTGGGACTACCCTACAATGAGCAGTTCTTC. This sequence encodes CASSSHLGLPYNEQFF.

This clonotype turned up a few times. The rearrangement links TRBV29-1 to TRBJ1-2; D gene unclear. Germline loops: CDR1 SQVTM, CDR2 ANQGSEA. The CDR3 is made up of 13 amino acids. V was trimmed by 2 bases and J by 4 bases, leaving 11 bases between them. CDR3 region: CSVEQDTFYGYTF. The DNA for the CDR3 is TGCAGCGTTGAACAGGATACATTCTATGGCTACACCTTC.

This clonotype was seen ten or more times. The chain links TRBV18 to TRBJ2-1, with a weak D call TRBD1 (5 bases). The CDR3 sequence is 15 residues long. Germline CDR1 KGHSH, CDR2 LQKENI. Trimming took off 3 bases at V and 0 bases at J, with 9 bases between the two ends. Here the CDR3 reads CASSPGQGSYNEQFF. DNA of the CDR3: TGTGCCAGCTCACCTGGGCAGGGCTCCTACAATGAGCAGTTCTTC.

This clonotype has ten or more counts. The rearrangement joins TRBV7-2 to TRBJ2-3; D not resolved. V was shortened by 2 bases and J by 2 bases, with 14 bases between the two germline ends. Germline V lookup: CDR1 SGHTA, CDR2 FQGNSA. There are 16 residues in the CDR3. The CDR3 region is CASSLKDGGATDTQYF. The CDR3 DNA reads as TGTGCCAGCAGCTTAAAGGACGGCGGAGCCACAGATACGCAGTATTTT.

This clonotype was seen repeatedly, ten times or more. The chain has TRBV5-1 and TRBJ1-2, with D possibly being TRBD1 (5 bases). Trimming shortened V by 0 bases and J by 1 base, and 7 bases separated the two germline ends. This CDR3 region has 14 residues. Germline values: CDR1 SGHRS, CDR2 YFSETQ. CDR3 DNA sequence: TGCGCCAGCAGCTTGGGACAGAATAACTATGGCTACACCTTC. Translated: CASSLGQNNYGYTF.

V usage is TRBV4-3 and J usage is TRBJ1-6; the D is unclear. V lost 4 bases and J 6 bases, leaving 13 bases between the germline ends. Per the germline V gene, CDR1 is LGHNA and CDR2 is YSLEER. This CDR3 is 15 amino acids long. CDR3 bases: TGCGCCAGCAGCCGAGCGAGGAATGGTAATTCACCCCTCCACTTT. It yields the protein CASSRARNGNSPLHF.

Many counts were recorded for this clonotype. The chain joins TRBV2 to TRBJ2-7; 8 bases are a match to TRBD2. CDR1 and CDR2 from the germline V gene are SNHLY and FYNNEI. There are 16 residues in the CDR3. V gave up 3 bases and J gave up 2 bases; unmatched junction bases: 9. The CDR3 coding sequence is TGTGCCAGCAGTGATGGGGTAGCGGGACACCCCTACGAGCAGTACTTC. It is translated as CASSDGVAGHPYEQYF.